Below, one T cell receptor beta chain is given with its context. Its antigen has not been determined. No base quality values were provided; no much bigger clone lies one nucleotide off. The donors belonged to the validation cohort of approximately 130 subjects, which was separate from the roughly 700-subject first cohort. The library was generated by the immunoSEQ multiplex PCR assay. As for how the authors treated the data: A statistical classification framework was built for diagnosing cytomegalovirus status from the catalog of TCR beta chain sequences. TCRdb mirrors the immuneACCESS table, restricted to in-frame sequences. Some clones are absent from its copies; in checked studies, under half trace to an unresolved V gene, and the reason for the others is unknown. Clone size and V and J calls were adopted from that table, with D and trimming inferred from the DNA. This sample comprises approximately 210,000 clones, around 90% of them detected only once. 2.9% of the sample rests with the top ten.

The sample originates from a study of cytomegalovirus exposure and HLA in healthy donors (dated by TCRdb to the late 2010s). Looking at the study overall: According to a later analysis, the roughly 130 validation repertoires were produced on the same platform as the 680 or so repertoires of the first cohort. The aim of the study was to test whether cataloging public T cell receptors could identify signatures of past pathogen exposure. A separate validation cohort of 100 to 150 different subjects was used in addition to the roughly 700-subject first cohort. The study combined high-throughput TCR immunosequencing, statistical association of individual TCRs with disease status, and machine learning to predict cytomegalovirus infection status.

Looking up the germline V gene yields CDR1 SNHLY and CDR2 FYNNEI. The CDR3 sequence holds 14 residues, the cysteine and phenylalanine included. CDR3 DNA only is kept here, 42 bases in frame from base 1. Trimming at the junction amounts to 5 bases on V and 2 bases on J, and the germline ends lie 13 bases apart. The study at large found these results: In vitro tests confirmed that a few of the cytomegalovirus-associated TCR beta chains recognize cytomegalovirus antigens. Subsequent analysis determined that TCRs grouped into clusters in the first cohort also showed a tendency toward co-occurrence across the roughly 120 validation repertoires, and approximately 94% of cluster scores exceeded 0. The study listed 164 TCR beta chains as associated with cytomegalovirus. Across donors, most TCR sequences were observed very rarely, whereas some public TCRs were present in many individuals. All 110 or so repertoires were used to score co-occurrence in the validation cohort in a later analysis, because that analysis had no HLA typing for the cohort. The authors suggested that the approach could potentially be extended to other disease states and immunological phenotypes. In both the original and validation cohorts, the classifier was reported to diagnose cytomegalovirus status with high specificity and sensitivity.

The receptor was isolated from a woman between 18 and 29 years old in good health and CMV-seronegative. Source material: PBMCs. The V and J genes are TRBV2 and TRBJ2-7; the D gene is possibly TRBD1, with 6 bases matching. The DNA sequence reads TGTGCCAGCAGTCCAGACAGGTTGACCTACGAGCAGTACTTC. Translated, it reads CASSPDRLTYEQYF. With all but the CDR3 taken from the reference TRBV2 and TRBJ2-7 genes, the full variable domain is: EPEVTQTPSHQVTQMGQEVILRCVPISNHLYFYWYRQILGQKVEFLVSFYNNEISEKSEIFDDQFSVERPDGSNFTLKIRSTKLEDSAMYFCASSPDRLTYEQYFGPGTRLTVT.